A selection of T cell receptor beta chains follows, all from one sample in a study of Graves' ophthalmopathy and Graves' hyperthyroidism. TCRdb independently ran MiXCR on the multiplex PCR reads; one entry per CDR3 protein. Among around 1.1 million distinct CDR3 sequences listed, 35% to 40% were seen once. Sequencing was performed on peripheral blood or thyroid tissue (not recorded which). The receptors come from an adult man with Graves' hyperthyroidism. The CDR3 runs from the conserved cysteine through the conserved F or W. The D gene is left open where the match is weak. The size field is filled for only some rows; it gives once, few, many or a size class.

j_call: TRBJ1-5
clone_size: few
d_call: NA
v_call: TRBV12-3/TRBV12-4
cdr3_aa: CASIQAPGQPQHF
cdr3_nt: TGTGCCAGCATTCAGGCCCCGGGCCAACCCCAGCATTTT

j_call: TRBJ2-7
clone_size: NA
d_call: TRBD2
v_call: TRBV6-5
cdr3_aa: CASSYHTSGGPRSYEQYF
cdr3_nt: TGTGCCAGCAGTTACCATACTAGCGGGGGGCCCCGCTCCTACGAGCAGTACTTC

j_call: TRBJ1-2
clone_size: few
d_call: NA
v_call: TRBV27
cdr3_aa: CASSFRDGWGYTF
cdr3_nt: TGTGCCAGCAGTTTCCGGGACGGATGGGGCTACACCTTC

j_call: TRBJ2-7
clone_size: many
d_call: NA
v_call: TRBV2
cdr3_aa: CASTPEGASYEQYF
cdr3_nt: TGTGCCAGCACCCCGGAGGGGGCGTCCTACGAGCAGTACTTC

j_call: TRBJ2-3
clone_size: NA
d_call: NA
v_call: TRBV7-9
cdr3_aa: CASSLAGNDLTQYF
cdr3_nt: TGTGCCAGCAGCTTAGCGGGTAACGACCTGACGCAGTATTTT

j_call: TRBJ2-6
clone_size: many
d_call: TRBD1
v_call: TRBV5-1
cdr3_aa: CASSYPGQSSGANVLTF
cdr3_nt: TGCGCCAGCAGCTATCCGGGACAGAGCTCTGGGGCCAACGTCCTGACTTTC

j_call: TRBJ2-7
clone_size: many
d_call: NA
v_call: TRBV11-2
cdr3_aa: CASSLGLVVYEQYF
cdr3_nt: TGTGCCAGCAGCTTAGGTCTCGTAGTCTACGAGCAGTACTTC

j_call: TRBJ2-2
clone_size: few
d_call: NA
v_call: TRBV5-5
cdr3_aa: CASSPAGNWGGELFF
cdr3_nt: TGTGCCAGCAGCCCCGCGGGGAACTGGGGCGGGGAGCTGTTTTTT

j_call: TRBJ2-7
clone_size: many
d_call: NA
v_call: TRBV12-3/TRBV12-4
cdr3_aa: CASSFEVSYEQYF
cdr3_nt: TGTGCCAGCAGTTTTGAGGTCTCCTACGAGCAGTACTTC

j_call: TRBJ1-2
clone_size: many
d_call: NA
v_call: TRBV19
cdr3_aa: CASSIKTRTAPYGYTF
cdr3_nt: TGTGCCAGTAGTATTAAGACACGAACGGCGCCTTATGGCTACACCTTC

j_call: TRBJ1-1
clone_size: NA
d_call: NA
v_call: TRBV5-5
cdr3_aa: CASSYGTLGTEAFF
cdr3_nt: TGTGCCAGCAGCTACGGGACACTGGGAACTGAAGCTTTCTTT

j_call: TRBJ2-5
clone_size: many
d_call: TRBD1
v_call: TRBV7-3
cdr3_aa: CASSSLGQGVPETQYF
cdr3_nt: TGTGCCAGCAGCTCACTCGGACAGGGGGTTCCTGAGACCCAGTACTTC

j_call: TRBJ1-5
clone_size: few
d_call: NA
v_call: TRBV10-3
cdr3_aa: CASSYSIPGVGNQPQHF
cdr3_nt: TGTGCCAGCAGTTACTCGATCCCGGGCGTCGGCAATCAGCCCCAGCATTTT

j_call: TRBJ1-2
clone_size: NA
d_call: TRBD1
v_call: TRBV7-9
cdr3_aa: CASSLALRQGLYGYTF
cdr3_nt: TGTGCCAGCAGCTTAGCGCTAAGACAGGGGCTCTATGGCTACACCTTC

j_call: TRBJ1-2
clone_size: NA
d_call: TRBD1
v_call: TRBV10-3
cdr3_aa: CASSYSGAHNQGEYGYTF
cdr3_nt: TGTGCCAGCAGTTACTCGGGGGCCCATAACCAGGGGGAGTATGGCTACACCTTC

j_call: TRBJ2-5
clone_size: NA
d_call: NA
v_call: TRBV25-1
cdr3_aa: CASSARKPSAPRAETQYF
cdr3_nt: TGTGCCAGCAGTGCTAGAAAGCCCTCCGCCCCTCGCGCAGAGACCCAGTACTTC

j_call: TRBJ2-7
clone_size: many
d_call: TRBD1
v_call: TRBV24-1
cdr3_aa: CATSGVSGTGAYEQYF
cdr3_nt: TGTGCCACCAGTGGCGTGTCCGGGACAGGGGCCTACGAGCAGTACTTC

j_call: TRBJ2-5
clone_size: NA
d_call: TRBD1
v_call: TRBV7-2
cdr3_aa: CASRTETGGYETQYF
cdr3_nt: TGTGCCAGCAGAACCGAGACAGGGGGTTACGAGACCCAGTACTTC

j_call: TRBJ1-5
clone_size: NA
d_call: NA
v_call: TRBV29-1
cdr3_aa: CSVDGGGGNQPQHF
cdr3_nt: TGCAGCGTTGATGGGGGAGGGGGAAATCAGCCCCAGCATTTT

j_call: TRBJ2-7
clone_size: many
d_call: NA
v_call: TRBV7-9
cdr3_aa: CASSSSGTPTYEQYF
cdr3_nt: TGTGCCAGCAGCTCGTCCGGGACTCCGACCTACGAGCAGTACTTC

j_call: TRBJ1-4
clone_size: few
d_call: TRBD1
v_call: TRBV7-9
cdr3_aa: CASSFSGTGAKLFF
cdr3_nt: TGTGCCAGCAGCTTCAGCGGGACAGGCGCTAAACTGTTTTTT

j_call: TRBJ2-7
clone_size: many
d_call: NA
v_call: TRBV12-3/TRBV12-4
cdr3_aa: CASSFFGGEQYF
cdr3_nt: TGTGCCAGCAGTTTTTTTGGAGGCGAGCAGTACTTC

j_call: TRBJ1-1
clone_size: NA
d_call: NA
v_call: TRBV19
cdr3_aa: CASSRESQDTEAFF
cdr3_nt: TGTGCCAGTAGTAGGGAGAGCCAAGACACTGAAGCTTTCTTT

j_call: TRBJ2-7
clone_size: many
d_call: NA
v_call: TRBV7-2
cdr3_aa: CASSLVVAYEQYF
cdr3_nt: TGTGCCAGCAGCTTAGTGGTCGCCTACGAGCAGTACTTC

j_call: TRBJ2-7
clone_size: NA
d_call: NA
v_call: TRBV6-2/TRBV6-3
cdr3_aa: CASRSRFGLKDEQYF
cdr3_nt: TGTGCCAGCAGAAGCAGGTTTGGACTAAAGGACGAGCAGTACTTC

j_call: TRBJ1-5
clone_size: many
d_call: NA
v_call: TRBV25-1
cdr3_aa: CASEPGHGANQPQHF
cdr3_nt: TGTGCCAGCGAACCGGGACACGGAGCCAATCAGCCCCAGCATTTT

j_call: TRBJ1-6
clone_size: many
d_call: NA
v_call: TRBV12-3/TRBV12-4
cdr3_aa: CASSRTAVTSPLHF
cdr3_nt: TGTGCCAGCAGCAGGACAGCTGTAACTTCACCCCTCCACTTT

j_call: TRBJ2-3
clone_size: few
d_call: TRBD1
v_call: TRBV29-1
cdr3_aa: CSVNRDRVTTQYF
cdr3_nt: TGCAGCGTTAACCGGGACAGGGTTACTACGCAGTATTTT

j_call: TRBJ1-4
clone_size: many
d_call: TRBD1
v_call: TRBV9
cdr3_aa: CASSSHSDRGGEKLFF
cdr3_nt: TGTGCCAGCAGCTCACATTCAGACAGGGGAGGGGAAAAACTGTTTTTT

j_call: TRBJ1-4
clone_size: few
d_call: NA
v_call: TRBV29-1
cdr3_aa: CSVEAPRGGKLFF
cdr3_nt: TGCAGCGTTGAGGCCCCGAGGGGTGGAAAACTGTTTTTT

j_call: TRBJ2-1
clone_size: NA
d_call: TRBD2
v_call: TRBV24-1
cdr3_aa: CATSDRTGGGNEQFF
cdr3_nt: TGTGCCACCAGTGACCGAACAGGCGGGGGTAATGAGCAGTTCTTC

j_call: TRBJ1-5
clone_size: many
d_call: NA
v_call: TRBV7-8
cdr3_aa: CASSLADFWGPRQPQHF
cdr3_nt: TGTGCCAGCAGCTTAGCGGATTTTTGGGGGCCCCGACAGCCCCAGCATTTT

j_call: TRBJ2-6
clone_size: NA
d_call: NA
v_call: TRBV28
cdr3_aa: CASSPTTSVSGANVLTF
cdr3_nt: TGTGCCAGCAGTCCAACCACCTCCGTCTCTGGGGCCAACGTCCTGACTTTC

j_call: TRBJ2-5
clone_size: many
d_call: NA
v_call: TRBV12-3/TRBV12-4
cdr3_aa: CASSLKGGTQYF
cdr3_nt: TGTGCCAGCAGTCTAAAAGGTGGAACCCAGTACTTC

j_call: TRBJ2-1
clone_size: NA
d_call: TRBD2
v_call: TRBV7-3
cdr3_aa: CASLAGGRNEQFF
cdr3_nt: TGTGCCAGCCTAGCGGGGGGGCGCAATGAGCAGTTCTTC

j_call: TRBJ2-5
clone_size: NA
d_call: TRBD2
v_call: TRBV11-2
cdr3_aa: CASSHSGGALGTQYF
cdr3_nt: TGTGCCAGCAGCCACTCCGGGGGGGCCTTGGGGACCCAGTACTTC

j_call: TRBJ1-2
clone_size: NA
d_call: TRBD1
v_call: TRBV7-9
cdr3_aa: CASSQGQGINADNYGYTF
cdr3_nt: TGTGCCAGCAGCCAGGGACAGGGGATTAACGCGGATAACTATGGCTACACCTTC

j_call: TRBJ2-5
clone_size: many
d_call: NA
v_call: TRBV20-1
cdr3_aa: CSARPSAETQYF
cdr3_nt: TGCAGTGCTAGGCCCTCGGCGGAGACCCAGTACTTC

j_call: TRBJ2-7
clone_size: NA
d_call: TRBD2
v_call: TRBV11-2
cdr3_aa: CASSYFSGGAYEQYF
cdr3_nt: TGTGCCAGCAGTTACTTCTCCGGGGGGGCCTACGAGCAGTACTTC

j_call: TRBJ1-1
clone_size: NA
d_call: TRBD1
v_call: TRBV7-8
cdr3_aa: CASSLRGGQGLANTEAFF
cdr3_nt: TGTGCCAGCAGCTTGCGAGGGGGACAGGGTCTGGCCAACACTGAAGCTTTCTTT

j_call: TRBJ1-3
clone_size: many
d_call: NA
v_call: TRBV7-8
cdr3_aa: CASSPGQQISGNTIYF
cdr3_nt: TGTGCCAGCAGCCCGGGCCAACAGATCTCTGGAAACACCATATATTTT

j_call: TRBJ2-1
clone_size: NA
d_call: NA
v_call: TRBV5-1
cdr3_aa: CASSLVPGLDEQFF
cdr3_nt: TGCGCCAGCAGCTTGGTCCCAGGGCTGGATGAGCAGTTCTTC

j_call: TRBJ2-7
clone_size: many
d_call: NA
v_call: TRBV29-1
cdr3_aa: CSVARVGNEQYF
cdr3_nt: TGCAGCGTTGCCCGGGTCGGGAACGAGCAGTACTTC

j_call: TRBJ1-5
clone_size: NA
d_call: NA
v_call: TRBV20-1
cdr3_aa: CSARGAVSRDSQPQHF
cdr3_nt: TGCAGTGCTAGAGGGGCAGTCTCCAGGGATAGCCAGCCCCAGCATTTT

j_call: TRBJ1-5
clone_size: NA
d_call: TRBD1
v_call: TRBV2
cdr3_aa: CASRRQGADNEHF
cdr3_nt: TGTGCCAGCAGAAGACAGGGGGCGGACAATGAGCATTTT